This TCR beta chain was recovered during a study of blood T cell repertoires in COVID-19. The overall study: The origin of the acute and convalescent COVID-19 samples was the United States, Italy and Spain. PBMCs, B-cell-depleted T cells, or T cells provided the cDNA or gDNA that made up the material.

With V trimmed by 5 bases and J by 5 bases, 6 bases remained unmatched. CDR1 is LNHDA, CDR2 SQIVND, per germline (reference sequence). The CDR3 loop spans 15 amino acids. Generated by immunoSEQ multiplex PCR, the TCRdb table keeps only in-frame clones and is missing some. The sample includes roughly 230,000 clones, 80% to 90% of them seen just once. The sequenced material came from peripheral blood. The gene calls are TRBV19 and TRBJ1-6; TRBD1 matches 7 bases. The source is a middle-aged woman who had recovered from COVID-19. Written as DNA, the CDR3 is TGTGCCAGTAGTTCCCGGACAGGAGATAATTCACCCCTCCACTTT. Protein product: CASSSRTGDNSPLHF.